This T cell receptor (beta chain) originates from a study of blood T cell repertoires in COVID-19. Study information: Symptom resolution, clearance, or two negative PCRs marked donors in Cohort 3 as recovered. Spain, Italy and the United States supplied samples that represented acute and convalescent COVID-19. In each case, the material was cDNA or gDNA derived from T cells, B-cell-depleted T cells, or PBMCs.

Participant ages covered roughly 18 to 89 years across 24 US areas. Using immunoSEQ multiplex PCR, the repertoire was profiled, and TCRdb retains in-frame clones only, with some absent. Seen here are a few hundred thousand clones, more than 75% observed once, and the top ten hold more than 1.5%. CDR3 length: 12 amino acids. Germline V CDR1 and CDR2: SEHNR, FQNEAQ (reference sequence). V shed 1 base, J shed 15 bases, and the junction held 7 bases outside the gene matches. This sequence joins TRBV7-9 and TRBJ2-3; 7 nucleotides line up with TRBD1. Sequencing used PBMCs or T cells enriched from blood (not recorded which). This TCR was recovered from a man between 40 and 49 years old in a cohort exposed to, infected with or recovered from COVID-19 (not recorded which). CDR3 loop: CASSLEDRVVYF. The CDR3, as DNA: TGTGCCAGCAGCTTAGAAGACAGGGTGGTATATTTT.